The 23 T cell receptor beta chains given below trace back to one sample, sequenced in a study of T-cell memory formation after mild COVID-19 (dated by TCRdb to 2020 to 2022). Libraries were built with 5' RACE. Sequencing used an Illumina NovaSeq 6000. Starting from the raw public reads, TCRdb applied fastp trimming at Q25, assembled clones with MiXCR and retained in-frame beta chains. Identical CDR3 protein sequences are pooled into one entry, listed with their most common genes and DNA. The sample profile shows roughly 600,000 distinct CDR3 sequences; about 20% of them were found once. Clones ranked in the top ten supply about 12% of the sample. Sequencing used PBMCs or a T cell subset sorted from them (not recorded which). The receptors were gathered from an adult woman who had mild COVID-19 (a few samples of this study predate the infection). The sample titles of this study are shuffled in the database, so cell type and time point are left out; the donor was told from shared clones.

This clonotype turned up a few times. The CDR3 loop is CASSLGDSRYYEQYF. CDR3 nucleotides: TGTGCCAGCAGCCTGGGTGACAGTAGATACTACGAGCAGTACTTC. This sequence joins TRBV7-6 and TRBJ2-7; D is possibly TRBD1 (5 bases). This CDR3 region has 15 residues. The germline V gene encodes CDR1 SGHVS and CDR2 FNYEAQ. V was pared by 5 bases and J by 3 bases, with 17 bases between. Full variable domain (outside the CDR3, taken from reference TRBV7-6 and TRBJ2-7): GAGVSQSPRYKVTKRGQDVALRCDPISGHVSLYWYRQALGQGPEFLTYFNYEAQQDKSGLPNDRFSAERPEGSISTLTIQRTEQRDSAMYRCASSLGDSRYYEQYFGPGTRLTVT.

This clonotype was counted only a few times. The chain couples TRBV5-6 to TRBJ2-7; TRBD1 is a possible D gene (6 bases). CDR3 length: 15 amino acids. V was trimmed by 0 bases and J by 1 base, leaving 11 bases between them. Germline-derived CDR1 and CDR2 are SGHDT and YYEEEE. The CDR3 is CASSLGPDRSYEQYF. In DNA form, the CDR3 reads TGTGCCAGCAGCTTGGGTCCCGACAGGTCCTACGAGCAGTACTTC.

The chain carries TRBV5-1 and TRBJ1-2; the D gene is possibly TRBD1 (5 bases). The germline CDR1 and CDR2 sequences are SGHRS and YFSETQ. This CDR3 contains 17 residues. V was pared by 4 bases and J by 2 bases, with 21 bases between. CDR3 nucleotide sequence: TGCGCCAGCAGCCTGTACTATCCTGCCCGGGACAACTATGGCTACACCTTC. Translation: CASSLYYPARDNYGYTF.

This clonotype was seen a few times. V and J are TRBV5-1 and TRBJ1-2, with a tentative D call TRBD1 (5 bases). Looked up from germline, CDR1 is SGHRS and CDR2 is YFSETQ. The CDR3 covers 15 residues. Trimming took off 0 bases at V and 4 bases at J, with 13 bases between the two ends. Here the CDR3 DNA reads TGCGCCAGCAGCTTGGAGGCAGGGCCTACCTATGGCTACACCTTC. It translates to CASSLEAGPTYGYTF. Drawing the rest from reference TRBV5-1 and TRBJ1-2, the complete variable domain is KAGVTQTPRYLIKTRGQQVTLSCSPISGHRSVSWYQQTPGQGLQFLFEYFSETQRNKGNFPGRFSGRQFSNSRSEMNVSTLELGDSALYLCASSLEAGPTYGYTFGSGTRLTVV.

The rearrangement links TRBV11-2 to TRBJ2-7, with D possibly TRBD1 on 5 matching bases. This CDR3 has 13 residues. With 5 bases removed from V and 2 bases from J, the gap between germline ends came to 10 bases. The V gene's germline CDR1 is SGHAT and CDR2 FQNNGV. CDR3 residues: CASSPQETYEQYF. CDR3 sequence (DNA): TGTGCCAGCAGCCCACAGGAAACCTACGAGCAGTACTTC.

The table lists this clonotype with many counts. The chain carries TRBV6-5 and TRBJ2-1, with TRBD2 matching 11 bases. Germline V gene lookup returns CDR1 MNHEY and CDR2 SVGAGI. The CDR3 has 15 amino acids. With 2 bases clipped from V and 8 bases from J, the junction kept 5 bases outside the gene matches. The CDR3 nucleotides read TGTGCCAGCAGTTACGTTCCTAGCGGGAGGCATGAGCAGTTCTTC. It is translated as CASSYVPSGRHEQFF.

The gene calls are TRBV7-3 and TRBJ2-1; 11 bases agree with TRBD2. The V segment lost 5 bases and the J segment 5 bases; nucleotides outside the gene matches: 5. The CDR3 consists of 15 residues. Per the germline V gene, CDR1 is SGHTA and CDR2 is FQGTGA. This CDR3 is CASSRTSGYNNEQFF. The CDR3 DNA sequence: TGTGCCAGCAGCCGGACTAGCGGGTATAACAATGAGCAGTTCTTC.

This clonotype was recorded many times. CDR3 DNA: TGTACTTCTACGGGACTAGCGGGATACAATGAGCAGTTCTTC. Its protein is CTSTGLAGYNEQFF. This chain uses TRBV7-2 with TRBJ2-1; TRBD2 aligns across 13 bases. Looked up from germline, CDR1 is SGHTA and CDR2 is FQGNSA. This CDR3 has 14 residues.

The chain couples TRBV7-9 to TRBJ2-1, with D possibly TRBD2 on 6 matching bases. The CDR3 covers 14 residues. Germline CDR1 reads SEHNR; CDR2 reads FQNEAQ (reference sequence). Trimming removed 3 bases from V and 6 bases from J, with 12 bases in between. Here the CDR3 DNA reads TGTGCCAGCAGCTTGGGAGGCACAATCAATGAGCAGTTCTTC. This encodes CASSLGGTINEQFF.

This chain connects TRBV14 to TRBJ2-7, with TRBD1 matching 7 bases. The CDR3 sequence is 20 residues long. CDR1 SGHDN and CDR2 FVKESK come from the germline V gene. With 2 bases clipped from V and 4 bases from J, the junction kept 23 bases outside the gene matches. The DNA for the CDR3 is TGTGCCAGCAGCCAACAGAACGGGACAGCCCTAAACAGGCCGGGGTACGAGCAGTACTTC. This translates into CASSQQNGTALNRPGYEQYF. The full variable domain, in which reference TRBV14 and TRBJ2-7 provide the parts outside the CDR3, is EAGVTQFPSHSVIEKGQTVTLRCDPISGHDNLYWYRRVMGKEIKFLLHFVKESKQDESGMPNNRFLAERTGGTYSTLKVQPAELEDSGVYFCASSQQNGTALNRPGYEQYFGPGTRLTVT.

The gene calls are TRBV30 and TRBJ2-7, with a tentative D call TRBD1 (5 bases). V was clipped by 0 bases and J by 2 bases, with 5 bases between them. Germline CDR1 is GTSNPN and CDR2 is SVGIG (reference sequence). This CDR3 is built from 12 residues. The CDR3 DNA follows: TGTGCCTGGAGTGTACAGGCCTACGAGCAGTACTTC. Translated: CAWSVQAYEQYF.

This chain joins TRBV6-6 and TRBJ1-2; D may be TRBD1 (5 bases). Per the germline V gene, CDR1 is MNHNY and CDR2 is SVGAGI (reference sequence). This CDR3 is 13 amino acids long. V shed 0 bases and J shed 8 bases, with 10 bases lying between them. The CDR3 sequence: CASSYSEGKGYTF. The CDR3 DNA follows: TGTGCCAGCAGTTACTCAGAGGGGAAGGGCTACACCTTC.

The chain couples TRBV5-1 to TRBJ2-7; 11 bases align to TRBD1. The germline CDR1 and CDR2 sequences are SGHRS and YFSETQ. The CDR3 runs to 15 residues. After removal of 3 bases from V and 6 bases from J, the junction contained 8 bases not matched to a gene. The CDR3 loop is CASSSGTGGQGEQYF. The CDR3 DNA sequence: TGCGCCAGCAGCTCTGGGACAGGGGGGCAGGGCGAGCAGTACTTC. The full variable domain, completed using reference TRBV5-1 and TRBJ2-7, is KAGVTQTPRYLIKTRGQQVTLSCSPISGHRSVSWYQQTPGQGLQFLFEYFSETQRNKGNFPGRFSGRQFSNSRSEMNVSTLELGDSALYLCASSSGTGGQGEQYFGPGTRLTVT.

This clonotype came up many times. The chain recombines TRBV6-5 with TRBJ1-6, with 7 bases that match TRBD1. Germline V CDR1 and CDR2: MNHEY, SVGAGI. The ends lost 7 bases at V and 7 bases at J; junction bases unmatched: 13. The CDR3 length is 16 residues. CDR3 DNA: TGTGCCAGCACCGTAACAGGGGCCGGGTTCAATTCACCCCTCCACTTT. Its translation is CASTVTGAGFNSPLHF.

In this sample, this clonotype turned up many times. This chain joins TRBV7-8 and TRBJ1-1; 8 nucleotides agree with TRBD1. Trimming at V came to 5 bases and at J to 1 base, leaving 9 bases not matched to a gene. Germline lookup yields CDR1 SGHVS and CDR2 FQNEAQ. This CDR3 contains 16 residues. This CDR3 is CASSPRRDRQNTEAFF. In DNA form, the CDR3 reads TGTGCCAGCAGCCCAAGAAGGGACAGGCAGAACACTGAAGCTTTCTTT. The variable domain in full, completed from reference TRBV7-8 and TRBJ1-1, reads GAGVSQSPRYKVAKRGQDVALRCDPISGHVSLFWYQQALGQGPEFLTYFQNEAQLDKSGLPSDRFFAERPEGSVSTLKIQRTQQEDSAVYLCASSPRRDRQNTEAFFGQGTRLTVV.

V gene TRBV20-1 combines with J gene TRBJ2-3; perhaps TRBD1 as D (5 bases). V shed 0 bases and J shed 0 bases, with 10 bases lying between them. The V gene's germline CDR1 is DFQATT and CDR2 SNEGSKA (reference sequence). This CDR3 contains 15 residues. In DNA form, the CDR3 reads TGCAGTGCTAGAGATCAGGGAACGAGCACAGATACGCAGTATTTT. This translates into CSARDQGTSTDTQYF.

This clonotype was observed a few times. This sequence joins TRBV6-6 and TRBJ2-5, with D unclear. V lost 6 bases, J lost 5 bases, and 13 bases lay in between. CDR1 is MNHNY, CDR2 SVGAGI, per germline (reference sequence). The CDR3 spans 13 residues. The DNA for the CDR3 is TGTGCCAGCAGCCTTACAGAGGAGGAGACCCAGTACTTC. It specifies CASSLTEEETQYF.

V and J are TRBV7-9 and TRBJ2-7; D tentatively fits TRBD1 or TRBD2 (5 bases each). The CDR3 consists of 14 residues. With 6 bases removed from V and 6 bases from J, the gap between germline ends came to 18 bases. Germline assignment: CDR1 SEHNR and CDR2 FQNEAQ (reference sequence). Written as DNA, the CDR3 is TGTGCCAGCAGTTTGGATGGGACGGCCCTCGAGCAGTACTTC. Protein: CASSLDGTALEQYF.

Written as DNA, the CDR3 is TGTGCCACCGGAACAGGGGATGGCTACACCTTC. As protein: CATGTGDGYTF. This chain links TRBV24-1 with TRBJ1-2; 7 bases are a match to TRBD1. Germline CDR1 is KGHDR and CDR2 is SFDVKD. V was pared by 9 bases and J by 6 bases, with 3 bases of the junction left unmatched. This CDR3 is 11 amino acids long.

In this sample, this clonotype turned up a few times. This chain links TRBV14 with TRBJ2-1; 9 positions match TRBD2. Trimming took 6 bases from V and 2 from J; bases not matched to a gene: 5. The CDR3 covers 15 residues. Germline V gene sequence: CDR1 SGHDN, CDR2 FVKESK. The CDR3 sequence is CASSHTSGPYNEQFF. DNA for the CDR3: TGTGCCAGCAGTCACACTAGCGGGCCCTACAATGAGCAGTTCTTC.

There are a few counts of this clonotype. The chain couples TRBV20-1 to TRBJ1-1; no definite D call. The germline gives CDR1 DFQATT, CDR2 SNEGSKA (reference sequence). V lost 0 bases to trimming and J lost 11 bases, with 13 bases between them. The CDR3 is 12 residues long. CDR3: CSAREEGWIAFF. CDR3 in DNA: TGCAGTGCTAGAGAGGAGGGATGGATCGCTTTCTTT.

This clonotype showed up just a few times. The gene calls are TRBV5-1 and TRBJ2-5; 12 positions agree with TRBD2. There are 18 residues in the CDR3. The V gene end was trimmed by 0 bases and the J gene end by 0 bases; junction bases not matched to a gene: 6. Germline lookup yields CDR1 SGHRS and CDR2 YFSETQ. CDR3 amino acids: CASSLARLAGAYQETQYF. The CDR3 bases are TGCGCCAGCAGCTTGGCCCGACTAGCGGGAGCCTACCAAGAGACCCAGTACTTC. Full variable domain (remainder filled in from reference TRBV5-1 and TRBJ2-5): KAGVTQTPRYLIKTRGQQVTLSCSPISGHRSVSWYQQTPGQGLQFLFEYFSETQRNKGNFPGRFSGRQFSNSRSEMNVSTLELGDSALYLCASSLARLAGAYQETQYFGPGTRLLVL.

This chain connects TRBV5-1 to TRBJ2-1; 13 bases map to TRBD2. V was clipped by 4 bases and J by 11 bases; unmatched bases: 12. This CDR3 is built from 16 residues. The germline V gene encodes CDR1 SGHRS and CDR2 YFSETQ. In nucleotides, the CDR3 is TGCGCCAGCAGCCCCCGACTAGCGGGAGGAGCCAGAAAGCAGTTCTTC. Translated: CASSPRLAGGARKQFF.